This passage covers 29 T cell receptor beta chains from one sample sequenced in a study of CD8+CD57+ T cells in acquired aplastic anemia. TCR beta VDJ and CDR3 profiles were obtained from a genomic DNA template. TCRdb re-derived calls from the reads in MiXCR, one entry per CDR3 protein. The data contain approximately 380,000 distinct CDR3 sequences, roughly 64% of them seen just once; the ten biggest clones take up less than 4%. Sequencing was done on a sample of sorted CD4+, CD8+, or CD8+CD57+ T cells (not recorded which) from PBMCs. The receptor set was obtained from a human donor in good health, serving as a control.

The V gene is TRBV12-3 or TRBV12-4, the J gene TRBJ2-7; no clear D. The CDR3 contains 13 residues. The ends were cut back, 6 bases at V and 1 base at J, with 10 bases in the middle. This CDR3 is CASRHPDSYEQYF. As DNA, the CDR3 is TGTGCCAGCAGGCACCCGGATTCCTACGAGCAGTACTTC.

This clonotype occurred once. The chain links TRBV9 to TRBJ1-5; D gene ambiguous. Deletions cut 0 bases from V and 11 bases from J, with 21 bases between. The germline gives CDR1 SGDLS, CDR2 YYNGEE. The CDR3 is made up of 16 amino acids. The CDR3, as DNA: TGTGCCAGCAGCGTAGAGCCGGGAAGCAATGAGCAGTCCCAGCATTTT. Protein: CASSVEPGSNEQSQHF.

The V call is TRBV7-9, the J call TRBJ1-2; D gene unclear. The CDR3 covers 15 residues. CDR1 and CDR2 from the germline V gene are SEHNR and FQNEAQ (reference sequence). V lost 5 bases, J lost 14 bases, and 27 bases lay in between. The CDR3 sequence: CASSLQFDVNYSETF. The CDR3 bases are TGTGCCAGCAGCCTCCAATTTGACGTTAACTACAGCGAGACCTTC.

The rearrangement uses TRBV2 and TRBJ2-3, with 9 bases matching TRBD1. The CDR3 is made up of 16 amino acids. Looked up from germline, CDR1 is SNHLY and CDR2 is FYNNEI. Trimming took 5 bases from V and 11 from J; bases not matched to a gene: 17. The CDR3 nucleotides are TGTGCCAGCAGTTTTAGATCTAGGACAGGGGTAGACGAGCAGTATTTT. Amino acids: CASSFRSRTGVDEQYF. The variable domain in full, completed from reference TRBV2 and TRBJ2-3, reads EPEVTQTPSHQVTQMGQEVILRCVPISNHLYFYWYRQILGQKVEFLVSFYNNEISEKSEIFDDQFSVERPDGSNFTLKIRSTKLEDSAMYFCASSFRSRTGVDEQYFGPGTRLTVL.

This clonotype was recorded a few times. The V gene is TRBV6-2 or TRBV6-3, the J gene TRBJ1-6; tentatively, D is TRBD1 (5 bases). Germline V gives CDR1 MNHEY, CDR2 SVGEGT. The CDR3 consists of 13 residues. With 7 bases removed from V and 7 bases from J, the gap between germline ends came to 11 bases. CDR3 coding DNA: TGTGCCAGCAACCGAGACAGAAATTCACCCCTCCACTTT. It encodes CASNRDRNSPLHF.

This clonotype was found many times. The CDR3 nucleotides are TGCGCCAGCAGCCAAGTCTCCCAAGCCCTGCCAGATACGCAGTATTTT. Encoded protein: CASSQVSQALPDTQYF. This rearrangement joins TRBV4-3 to TRBJ2-3; no clear D. V was cut by 1 base and J by 4 bases, with 15 bases left in between. Germline values: CDR1 LGHNA, CDR2 YSLEER. CDR3 length: 16 amino acids.

The genes are TRBV20-1 and TRBJ1-5, with 9 bases identical to TRBD1. V was clipped by 6 bases and J by 0 bases; unmatched bases: 12. The CDR3 has 17 residues. CDR1 and CDR2 (germline): DFQATT, SNEGSKA (reference sequence). The CDR3 region is CSATPGQGHYSNQPQHF. DNA of the CDR3: TGCAGTGCCACCCCGGGACAGGGCCATTATAGCAATCAGCCCCAGCATTTT.

Points on this clonotype: This may come from a read error, since a much larger clone is one base off. The chain recombines TRBV3-1 with TRBJ2-3, with 8 bases aligning to TRBD2. The V gene's germline CDR1 is LGHDT and CDR2 YNNKEL (reference sequence). The CDR3 covers 13 residues. The DNA of the CDR3 is TGTGCCAGCAGCCAGACTACGGGGGGGCCCTCGCATTTT. Translation gives CASSQTTGGPSHF.

The chain carries TRBV7-3 and TRBJ2-1, with a tentative D call TRBD2 (7 bases). The CDR3 sequence is 14 residues long. Germline V gene sequence: CDR1 SGHTA, CDR2 FQGTGA. Trimming took 5 bases from V and 8 from J, leaving 16 bases between them. CDR3 amino acids: CASSLGGPADEQFF. In DNA, the CDR3 is TGTGCCAGCAGCCTCGGGGGGCCGGCGGATGAGCAGTTCTTC.

The chain joins TRBV7-3 to TRBJ1-1; maybe TRBD1 (6 bases). Per the germline V gene, CDR1 is SGHTA and CDR2 is FQGTGA. With 2 bases removed from V and 5 bases from J, the gap between germline ends came to 18 bases. The CDR3 has 16 residues. CDR3 DNA: TGTGCCAGCAGCTTATCTAGCGGGGGGGCGGGTACTGAAGCTTTCTTT. Translating gives CASSLSSGGAGTEAFF.

This chain connects TRBV7-2 to TRBJ2-7, with D possibly being TRBD1 or TRBD2 (5 bases each). This CDR3 has 14 amino acids. Germline loops: CDR1 SGHTA, CDR2 FQGNSA. The V and J ends lost 5 bases and 6 bases respectively, with 17 bases between them. The CDR3: CASSPRGSLVEQYF. The CDR3 DNA sequence: TGTGCCAGCAGCCCGAGGGGTAGTCTCGTCGAGCAGTACTTC.

In this sample, this clonotype turned up many times. The chain is built from TRBV12-3 or TRBV12-4 and TRBJ1-5, with 9 nucleotides matching TRBD1. This CDR3 has 15 amino acids. With 6 bases clipped from V and 6 bases from J, the junction kept 9 bases outside the gene matches. In DNA form, the CDR3 reads TGTGCCAGCAGCGCCGGGACAGGGTTGAGTCAGCCCCAGCATTTT. Protein sequence: CASSAGTGLSQPQHF.

This clonotype has at least ten counts. Here the CDR3 DNA reads TGTGCCAGCACCAGGGAACACGAGCAGTACTTC. Protein product: CASTREHEQYF. The chain recombines TRBV7-2 with TRBJ2-7; tentative D call: TRBD1 (5 bases). The CDR3 totals 11 residues. Deletions cut 7 bases from V and 5 bases from J, with 9 bases between. Germline V gives CDR1 SGHTA, CDR2 FQGNSA.

This chain links TRBV29-1 with TRBJ1-2, with D unresolved. V lost 0 bases and J lost 2, with 7 bases in between. The germline V gene encodes CDR1 SQVTM and CDR2 ANQGSEA. This CDR3 has 13 residues. CDR3 DNA: TGCAGCGTTGAAGACAGACGAAACTATGGCTACACCTTC. Translating gives CSVEDRRNYGYTF.

V gene TRBV4-1 combines with J gene TRBJ2-7; weak D call: TRBD1 (5 bases). There are 14 residues in the CDR3. Trimming stripped 1 base from V and 4 bases from J, with 11 bases between. Germline lookup yields CDR1 MGHRA and CDR2 YSYEKL. CDR3 nucleotide sequence: TGCGCCAGCAGCCAAGGTACAGGCGTTTACGAGCAGTACGTC. Encoded protein: CASSQGTGVYEQYV.

V and J are TRBV20-1 and TRBJ2-7, with TRBD1 matching over 7 bases. Germline loops: CDR1 DFQATT, CDR2 SNEGSKA (reference sequence). The length of the CDR3 is 13 residues. Trimming cost V 6 bases and J 6 bases; bases outside gene matches: 11. CDR3: CSAPMPQGTEQYF. For the CDR3, the DNA is TGCAGTGCCCCCATGCCACAGGGGACCGAGCAGTACTTC.

As to this clonotype: The junction departs from germline at one end; a sequencing error may be responsible. V gene TRBV6-1 combines with J gene TRBJ2-3; 10 bases fit TRBD2. Germline V lookup: CDR1 MNHNS, CDR2 SASEGT. The CDR3 is 15 amino acids. CDR3 region: CASRIGLADTDTQYF. The CDR3, as DNA: TGCGCCAGCAGGATTGGACTAGCGGACACAGATACGCAGTATTTT.

The CDR3 sequence: CASSREMNSPLHF. The CDR3 coding sequence is TGCGCCAGCAGCCGTGAGATGAATTCACCCCTCCACTTT. The chain carries TRBV5-1 and TRBJ1-6; unclear D gene. The CDR3 is 13 amino acids. The V end was cut by 4 bases, the J end by 7 bases, with 9 bases between. The V gene's germline CDR1 is SGHRS and CDR2 YFSETQ.

CDR3 loop: CASSLYRGVEAFF. For the CDR3, the DNA is TGTGCCAGCAGCTTATACCGGGGGGTTGAAGCTTTCTTT. This chain links TRBV7-2 with TRBJ1-1; possibly TRBD1 for D (5 bases). V dropped 2 bases and J dropped 7 bases, with 11 bases sitting between them. CDR3 size: 13 residues. Per germline, CDR1 SGHTA and CDR2 FQGNSA.

The V and J genes are TRBV10-3 and TRBJ2-7; D is tentatively TRBD1 or TRBD2 (5 bases each). V was pared by 2 bases and J by 3 bases, with 14 bases between. CDR3 length: 15 residues. CDR1 and CDR2 (germline): ENHRY, SYGVKD. The CDR3: CAISEPEDTNYEQYF. In DNA form, the CDR3 reads TGTGCCATCAGTGAGCCGGAGGACACAAACTACGAGCAGTACTTC.

This clonotype was found many times. The chain recombines TRBV12-3 or TRBV12-4 with TRBJ2-1; 10 bases are a match to TRBD2. The CDR3 loop spans 13 amino acids. The junction had 3 bases not matched to a gene; V was cut back by 6 bases and J by 7 bases. The CDR3 DNA sequence: TGTGCCAGCAGACTAGCGGGGCATAATGAGCAGTTCTTC. This encodes CASRLAGHNEQFF.

Concerning this clonotype: A read error may account for a junction end that differs from germline. J is TRBJ2-7 and V is TRBV5-4; 12 positions agree with TRBD1. The CDR3 contains 15 residues. Germline V gene sequence: CDR1 SGHNT, CDR2 YYREEE (reference sequence). The CDR3 DNA follows: TGCGCCAGCAGCCACACTGCCGGGACAGGGGGCGAGCAATACTTC. This codes for CASSHTAGTGGEQYF.

This clonotype was picked up one time. The final CDR3 position lacks the conserved phenylalanine or tryptophan, pointing to a likely read error. This sequence joins TRBV13 and TRBJ2-1, with TRBD2 as a possible D gene (5 bases). This CDR3 region has 16 residues. V was shortened by 2 bases and J by 0 bases, with 11 bases between the two germline ends. Per the germline V gene, CDR1 is PRHDT and CDR2 is FYEKMQ (reference sequence). In nucleotides, the CDR3 is TGTGCCAGCAGCTTACCCCTGGGGAGCTCCTACAATGAGCAGTTCCTC. Amino acid sequence: CASSLPLGSSYNEQFL.

The chain combines TRBV19 with TRBJ2-3; TRBD2 agrees at 13 bases. The CDR3 is 15 amino acids. Germline V CDR1 and CDR2: LNHDA, SQIVND (reference sequence). The trim removed 8 bases at V and 0 bases at J, leaving 2 bases unmatched. The CDR3 loop reads CASGLAGASTDTQYF. The CDR3 DNA is TGTGCCAGTGGACTAGCGGGGGCTAGCACAGATACGCAGTATTTT.

Comments on this clonotype: The CDR3 does not end in the conserved phenylalanine or tryptophan, so this is likely a read error. The DNA is left out, because the CDR3 cannot be placed on it with certainty; the CDR3 is given as TCRdb lists it. The CDR3 loop reads CASSRASSENTI. The chain is built from TRBV9 and TRBJ2-7; the listed D gene, TRBD2, was not tested against the DNA. The CDR3 comprises 12 residues, both ends counted. Germline CDR1 SGDLS, CDR2 YYNGEE.

In this sample, this clonotype turned up once. Germline is not matched at one junction end, which may reflect a read error. The chain employs TRBV7-9 and TRBJ2-2; 7 bases fit TRBD1. The CDR3 is 15 residues long. Germline assignment: CDR1 SEHNR and CDR2 FQNEAQ (reference sequence). DNA of the CDR3: TGCGCCAGCAGCCAAGACAGGGTAAGTCAGCCCCAGCATTTTTTT. Translation: CASSQDRVSQPQHFF.

The chain has TRBV20-1 and TRBJ2-2; perhaps D is TRBD1 or TRBD2 (5 bases each). The V gene's germline CDR1 is DFQATT and CDR2 SNEGSKA (reference sequence). The CDR3 totals 14 residues. The V end was cut by 6 bases, the J end by 4 bases, with 15 bases between. CDR3 nucleotides: TGCAGTGCCAGGCGTACTAGGGGCACCGGGGAGCTGTTTTTT. Encoded protein: CSARRTRGTGELFF.

This clonotype was found many times. This chain joins TRBV5-1 and TRBJ1-1; 12 bases fit TRBD1. CDR3 length equals 14 residues. Looked up from germline, CDR1 is SGHRS and CDR2 is YFSETQ. Trimming cost V 3 bases and J 6 bases; bases outside gene matches: 3. CDR3 region: CASSWGQGASEAFF. CDR3 sequence (DNA): TGCGCCAGCAGCTGGGGACAGGGGGCTTCTGAAGCTTTCTTT.

About this clonotype itself: A read error is possible here, since a much larger clone lies one base away. The chain carries TRBV25-1 and TRBJ1-2; D not certain. Per germline, CDR1 MGHDK and CDR2 SYGVNS. The CDR3 sequence is 15 residues long. The CDR3 loop is CASSQESRISDGYTF. The DNA of the CDR3 is TGCGCCAGCAGCCAAGAATCTAGGATTTCGGATGGCTACACCTTC.